The rows below give T cell receptor beta chains drawn from one sample of a study of identical twins. TCRdb re-called the 5' RACE reads through MiXCR, storing one row per CDR3 protein. The sample carries about 200,000 distinct CDR3 sequences, over 9.5% recorded once. The sample taken for sequencing was memory T cells sorted from blood. The receptors were sampled from a man in his fifties or sixties in good health. CDR3s include the opening cysteine and the closing phenylalanine or tryptophan. A D gene is named only where the DNA matches it firmly. Some rows mark clone size as missing; the rest say once, few, many or name a class of expanded clone.

clone size	V gene	J gene	CDR3 length	D gene	CDR3 DNA	CDR3 protein
few	TRBV7-9	TRBJ2-5	11	-	TGTGCCAGCAGCTCAGCAGAGACCCAGTACTTC	CASSSAETQYF
few	TRBV27	TRBJ2-3	14	-	TGTGCCAGCAGCTCACAGGGTTTCACAGATACGCAGTATTTT	CASSSQGFTDTQYF
many	TRBV28	TRBJ1-2	17	TRBD1	TGTGCCAGCAGTCCAACGGCCTTAGGGACAGATAACTATGGCTACACCTTC	CASSPTALGTDNYGYTF
many	TRBV30	TRBJ2-5	13	-	TGTGCCTGGCATCAGGGTCTGGGAGAGACCCAGTACTTC	CAWHQGLGETQYF
many	TRBV5-1	TRBJ2-6	15	-	TGCGCCAGCAGCCAGGGAGGATCTGGGGCCAACGTCCTGACTTTC	CASSQGGSGANVLTF
many	TRBV6-1	TRBJ2-5	15	-	TGTGCCAGCAACCCTCTAGGGCTAGTCGGTGAGACCCAGTACTTC	CASNPLGLVGETQYF
many	TRBV12-3/TRBV12-4	TRBJ2-3	14	-	TGTGCCAGCAGTTTGTCCGGTCGAGAAGATACGCAGTATTTT	CASSLSGREDTQYF
many	TRBV4-2	TRBJ1-1	16	TRBD1	TGTGCCAGCAGCCAAGAATTAGTTGGGACAGGGGGGCGAGCTTTCTTT	CASSQELVGTGGRAFF
-	TRBV12-3/TRBV12-4	TRBJ1-1	12	-	TGTGCCAGCAGTTTAGAGGGGGTGGATCGTTTCTTT	CASSLEGVDRFF
-	TRBV11-2	TRBJ2-1	14	TRBD2	TGTGCCAGCAGCCCTAGCGGGGGGGCAAATGAGCAGTTCTTC	CASSPSGGANEQFF
many	TRBV4-2	TRBJ2-1	14	TRBD2	TGTGCCAGCAGCCACCCAGCGGGAAGCAATGAGCAGTTCTTC	CASSHPAGSNEQFF
few	TRBV20-1	TRBJ2-1	16	TRBD2	TGCAGTGCCGACTCGGGACTAGTGGAGCGACGAAATGAGCAGTTCTTC	CSADSGLVERRNEQFF
many	TRBV11-1	TRBJ2-3	17	-	TGTGCCAGCAGGCCCCCCTTCGGGACGCAGAGGGCAGATACGCAGTATTTT	CASRPPFGTQRADTQYF
many	TRBV5-8	TRBJ1-6	12	-	TGTGCCAGCAGCCCTAAGGAATCACCCCTCCACTTT	CASSPKESPLHF
few	TRBV6-5	TRBJ2-1	11	-	TGTGCCAGCAGTTACTACTATGAGCAGTTCTTC	CASSYYYEQFF
-	TRBV4-2	TRBJ2-7	17	TRBD1	TGTGCCAGCAGCCAAGATGTTTTAGGACAGGGCTCCTACGAGCAGTACTTC	CASSQDVLGQGSYEQYF
many	TRBV5-6	TRBJ2-2	14	-	TGTGCCAGCAGCTCCGTTTCGGGAGCCGGGGAGCTGTTTTTT	CASSSVSGAGELFF
many	TRBV6-2/TRBV6-3	TRBJ2-3	13	-	TGTGCCAGCACCCCTGGGAGCACAGATACGCAGTATTTT	CASTPGSTDTQYF
-	TRBV28	TRBJ2-7	15	TRBD1	TGTGCCAGCAGTGGACCGGGGACAGGGGGCTACGAGCAGTACTTC	CASSGPGTGGYEQYF
few	TRBV20-1	TRBJ2-5	14	-	TGCAGTGCTACCCAAACAGGGACCCAAGAGACCCAGTACTTC	CSATQTGTQETQYF
-	TRBV6-1	TRBJ2-3	17	TRBD2	TGTGCCAGCAGGAGATCTCTAGCGGGAGGAGGCACAGATACGCTGTATTTT	CASRRSLAGGGTDTLYF
-	TRBV28	TRBJ2-3	16	-	TGTGCCAGCAGTTTCTTGTCGGCCACTAGCACAGATACGCAGTATTTT	CASSFLSATSTDTQYF
few	TRBV20-1	TRBJ2-4	15	-	TGCAGTGCCGATGAGCCCCGGGACCTTAAAAACATTCAGTACTTC	CSADEPRDLKNIQYF
few	TRBV7-8	TRBJ1-2	15	-	TGTGCCAGCAGCTTAGGACACAACGAGAACTATGGCTACACCTTC	CASSLGHNENYGYTF
few	TRBV11-2	TRBJ2-2	15	TRBD2	TGTGCCAGCAGCTCCCGACTAGCTGGGACCGGGGAGCTGTTTTTT	CASSSRLAGTGELFF
few	TRBV6-2/TRBV6-3	TRBJ2-7	14	TRBD1	TGTGCCAGCAGGGGACAGGGGGCCCGCTACGAGCAGTACTTC	CASRGQGARYEQYF
-	TRBV7-6	TRBJ2-7	14	TRBD1	TGTGCCAGCAGCAACCGGGACAGGGCCTACGAGCAGTACTTC	CASSNRDRAYEQYF
few	TRBV18	TRBJ2-6	14	-	TGTGCCAGCACCAAAGGAACTGAGGCCAACGTCCTGACTTTC	CASTKGTEANVLTF
few	TRBV6-5	TRBJ2-3	16	TRBD2	TGTGCCAGCAGTTGCTCTATTAGCGGGGGCACAGATACGCAGTATTTT	CASSCSISGGTDTQYF
many	TRBV6-2/TRBV6-3	TRBJ2-2	16	TRBD2	TGTGCCAGCAGACGTACGACTAGCGGATTCTATGGGGAGCTGTTTTTT	CASRRTTSGFYGELFF
many	TRBV12-3/TRBV12-4	TRBJ1-2	16	TRBD1	TGTGCCAGCAGTTTATTACCCCAGACAGGGGATTATGGCTACACCTTC	CASSLLPQTGDYGYTF
many	TRBV20-1	TRBJ1-5	14	-	TGCAGTGCTAGGGCCGGGGCGAACAATCAGCCCCAGCATTTT	CSARAGANNQPQHF
-	TRBV6-5	TRBJ2-7	14	-	TGTGCCAGCAGTTACGCAGGAACATCCTACGAGCAGTACTTC	CASSYAGTSYEQYF
many	TRBV7-8	TRBJ2-7	15	TRBD1	TGTGCCAGCAGCGCGACAGGGGGCTTCTCCTACGAGCAGTACTTC	CASSATGGFSYEQYF
few	TRBV10-3	TRBJ2-2	12	-	TGTGCCATCAGTGAGGGGGGCGGGGAGCTGTTTTTT	CAISEGGGELFF
few	TRBV10-3	TRBJ2-3	15	TRBD2	TGTGCCATCAGGGTCCTGGGACTAGACTTTGATACGCAGTATTTT	CAIRVLGLDFDTQYF
many	TRBV5-1	TRBJ1-1	15	-	TGCGCCAGCAGCTTACGGGCCGGGGATAACACTGAAGCTTTCTTT	CASSLRAGDNTEAFF
-	TRBV12-3/TRBV12-4	TRBJ2-7	19	-	TGTGCCAGCAGTTTATCCCAGGGGTTCCAGCCCCTTACCTCCTACGAGCAGTACTTC	CASSLSQGFQPLTSYEQYF
-	TRBV7-2	TRBJ2-7	13	-	TGTGCCAGCAGTCCGAGGGGCGGAGGCGAGCAGTACTTC	CASSPRGGGEQYF
few	TRBV11-2	TRBJ2-5	18	-	TGTGCCAGCAGCCGATGGTCGCAGGGAGTGCGGTGGCGGGAGACCCAGTACTTC	CASSRWSQGVRWRETQYF
-	TRBV5-1	TRBJ1-6	15	-	TGCGCCAGCAGCCCAGCCTCTTCAGGGGTTTCACCCCTCCACTTT	CASSPASSGVSPLHF
few	TRBV20-1	TRBJ2-4	17	TRBD2	TGCAGTGCTAGTTGGCCGACTAGCGGGGTAGCCAAAAACATTCAGTACTTC	CSASWPTSGVAKNIQYF
few	TRBV15	TRBJ2-1	15	TRBD2	TGTGCCACCAGCAGAGACCTTGGACTAGCGGGTGAGCAGTTCTTC	CATSRDLGLAGEQFF
many	TRBV28	TRBJ2-4	15	-	TGTGCCAGCAGTTCGGCCAGCGGGGCCAAAAACATTCAGTACTTC	CASSSASGAKNIQYF
-	TRBV5-6	TRBJ2-7	15	TRBD1	TGTGCCAGCAGCTCCGCGGGACAGGGCTCCTACGAGCAGTACTTC	CASSSAGQGSYEQYF
many	TRBV5-1	TRBJ2-3	19	TRBD2	TGCGCCAGCAGTTCCTCCCCTCCGGTAGCGGGGGGCACCACAGATACGCAGTATTTT	CASSSSPPVAGGTTDTQYF
many	TRBV5-1	TRBJ1-1	14	-	TGCGCCAGCAGCTTGGCGGGACAGAACACTGAAGCTTTCTTT	CASSLAGQNTEAFF
many	TRBV4-1	TRBJ1-1	16	-	TGCGCCAGCAGCCAAGAACCCTGGGTGGGGGTAACTGAAGCTTTCTTT	CASSQEPWVGVTEAFF
many	TRBV4-3	TRBJ1-4	14	-	TGCGCCAGCAGCCTCGGTCAGTACCATGAAAAACTGTTTTTT	CASSLGQYHEKLFF
many	TRBV6-1	TRBJ2-1	16	-	TGTGCCAGCAGGGGACTACAGGGGGTCGCCTACAATGAGCAGTTCTTC	CASRGLQGVAYNEQFF
many	TRBV7-3	TRBJ2-3	16	TRBD2	TGTGCCAGCAGCTTATTGGGTAGCGGGAGCACAGATACGCAGTATTTT	CASSLLGSGSTDTQYF
-	TRBV27	TRBJ2-7	13	TRBD1	TGTGCCAGCAGGGGACAGGGGGGTCGCGAGCAGTACTTC	CASRGQGGREQYF
few	TRBV4-2	TRBJ2-7	13	-	TGTGCCAGCAGCCACGGGGGAGCATACGAGCAGTACTTC	CASSHGGAYEQYF
-	TRBV12-3/TRBV12-4	TRBJ1-5	13	-	TGTGCCAGCAGTTTCCTGGGCAATCAGCCCCAGCATTTT	CASSFLGNQPQHF
few	TRBV6-6	TRBJ2-7	11	-	TGTGCCAGCAGTCGGGATCGCGAGCAGTACTTC	CASSRDREQYF
-	TRBV18	TRBJ2-7	14	-	TGTGCCAGCTCACCTCTAGGTGGTTCCTACGAGCAGTACTTC	CASSPLGGSYEQYF